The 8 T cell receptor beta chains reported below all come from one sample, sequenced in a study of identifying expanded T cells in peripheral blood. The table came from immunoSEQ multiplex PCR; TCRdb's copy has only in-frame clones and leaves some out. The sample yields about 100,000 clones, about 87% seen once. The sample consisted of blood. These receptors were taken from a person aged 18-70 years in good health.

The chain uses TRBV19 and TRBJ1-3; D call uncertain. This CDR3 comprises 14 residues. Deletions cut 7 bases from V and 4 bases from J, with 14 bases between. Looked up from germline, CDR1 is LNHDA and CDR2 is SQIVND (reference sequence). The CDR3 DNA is TGTGCCAGTACCCCACCCCCGTCCGGAAACACCATATATTTT. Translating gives CASTPPPSGNTIYF.

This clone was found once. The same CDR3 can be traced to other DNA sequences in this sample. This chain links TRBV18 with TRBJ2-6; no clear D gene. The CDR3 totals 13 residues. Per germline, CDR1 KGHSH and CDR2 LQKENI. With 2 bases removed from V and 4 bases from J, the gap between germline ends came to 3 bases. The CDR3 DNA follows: TGTGCCAGCTCACCAACCGGGGCCAACGTCCTGACTTTC. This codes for CASSPTGANVLTF.

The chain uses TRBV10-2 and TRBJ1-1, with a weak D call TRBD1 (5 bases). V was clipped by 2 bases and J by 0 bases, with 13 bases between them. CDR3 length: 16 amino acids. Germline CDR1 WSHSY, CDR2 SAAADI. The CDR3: CASSEGGGAVNTEAFF. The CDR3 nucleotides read TGCGCCAGCAGTGAGGGGGGAGGGGCGGTGAACACTGAAGCTTTCTTT.

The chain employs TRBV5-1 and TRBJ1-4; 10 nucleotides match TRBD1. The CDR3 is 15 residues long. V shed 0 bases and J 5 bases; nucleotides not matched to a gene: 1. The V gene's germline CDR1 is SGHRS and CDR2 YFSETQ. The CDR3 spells CASSLEGQGNEKLFF. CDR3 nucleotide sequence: TGCGCCAGCAGCTTGGAGGGACAGGGGAATGAAAAACTGTTTTTT.

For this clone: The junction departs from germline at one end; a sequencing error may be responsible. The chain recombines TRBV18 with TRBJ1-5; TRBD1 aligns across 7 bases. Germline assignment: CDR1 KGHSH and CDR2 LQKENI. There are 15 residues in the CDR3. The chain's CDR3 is CASSPQGNSNQPQHF. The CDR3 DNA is TGTGCCAGCTCTCCACAGGGGAATAGCAATCAGCCCCAGCATTTT.

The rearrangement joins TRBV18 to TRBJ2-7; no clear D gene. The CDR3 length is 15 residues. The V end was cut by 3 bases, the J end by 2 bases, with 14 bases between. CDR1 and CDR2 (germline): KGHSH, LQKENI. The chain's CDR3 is CASSPPSKLPYEQYF. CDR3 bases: TGTGCCAGCTCACCCCCGAGTAAACTCCCCTACGAGCAGTACTTC.

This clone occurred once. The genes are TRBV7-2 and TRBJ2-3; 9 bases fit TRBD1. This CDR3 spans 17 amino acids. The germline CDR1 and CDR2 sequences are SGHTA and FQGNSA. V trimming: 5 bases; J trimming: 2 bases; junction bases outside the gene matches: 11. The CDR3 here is CASSLEGTGRTTDTQYF. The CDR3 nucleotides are TGTGCCAGCAGCCTAGAAGGGACAGGGAGAACCACAGATACGCAGTATTTT.

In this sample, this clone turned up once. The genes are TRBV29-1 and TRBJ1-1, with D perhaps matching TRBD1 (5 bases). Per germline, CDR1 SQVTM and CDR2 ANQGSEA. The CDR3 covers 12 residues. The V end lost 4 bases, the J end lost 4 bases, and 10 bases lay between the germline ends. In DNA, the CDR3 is TGCAGCGTTGGAGGGGCGCGCACTGAAGCTTTCTTT. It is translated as CSVGGARTEAFF. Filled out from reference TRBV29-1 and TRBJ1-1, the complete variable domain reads SAVISQKPSRDICQRGTSLTIQCQVDSQVTMMFWYRQQPGQSLTLIATANQGSEATYESGFVIDKFPISRPNLTFSTLTVSNMSPEDSSIYLCSVGGARTEAFFGQGTRLTVV.